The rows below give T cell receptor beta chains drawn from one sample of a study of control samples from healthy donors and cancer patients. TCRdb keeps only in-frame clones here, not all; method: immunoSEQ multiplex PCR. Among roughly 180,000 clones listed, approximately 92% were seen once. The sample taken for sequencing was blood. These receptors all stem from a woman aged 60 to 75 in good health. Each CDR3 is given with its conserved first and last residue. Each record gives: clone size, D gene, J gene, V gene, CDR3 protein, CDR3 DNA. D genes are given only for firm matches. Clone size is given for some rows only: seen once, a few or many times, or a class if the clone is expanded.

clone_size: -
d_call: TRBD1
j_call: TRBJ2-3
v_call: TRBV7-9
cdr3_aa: CASSLGQGAQDTQYF
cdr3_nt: TGTGCCAGCAGCTTGGGGCAGGGGGCGCAGGATACGCAGTATTTT

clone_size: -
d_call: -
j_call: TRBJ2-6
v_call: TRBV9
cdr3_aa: CASSVEPGAGANVLTF
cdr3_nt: TGTGCCAGCAGCGTAGAACCGGGGGCTGGGGCCAACGTCCTGACTTTC

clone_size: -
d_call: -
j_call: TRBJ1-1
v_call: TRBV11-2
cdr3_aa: CASTFSGYTEAFF
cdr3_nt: TGTGCCAGCACCTTTTCAGGGTACACTGAAGCTTTCTTT

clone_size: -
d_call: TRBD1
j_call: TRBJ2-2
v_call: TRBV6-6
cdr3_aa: CASIGGGSTGELFF
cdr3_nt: TGTGCCAGCATAGGGGGCGGTTCCACCGGGGAGCTGTTTTTT

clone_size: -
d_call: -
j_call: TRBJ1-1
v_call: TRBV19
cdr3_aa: CASKKVGSVNTEAFF
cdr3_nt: TGTGCCAGTAAAAAGGTTGGCAGTGTGAACACTGAAGCTTTCTTT

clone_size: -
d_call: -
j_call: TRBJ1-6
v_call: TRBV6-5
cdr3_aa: CASSGPNNSPLHF
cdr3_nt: TGTGCCAGCTCGGGACCGAATAATTCACCCCTCCACTTT

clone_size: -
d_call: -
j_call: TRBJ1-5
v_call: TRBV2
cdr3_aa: CASSGGLEPQHF
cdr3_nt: TGTGCCAGCAGTGGGGGTTTGGAGCCCCAGCATTTT

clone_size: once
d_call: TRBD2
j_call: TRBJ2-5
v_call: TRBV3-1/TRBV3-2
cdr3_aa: CASSQRASGDQETQYF
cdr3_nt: TGTGCCAGCAGCCAACGGGCTAGCGGGGACCAAGAGACCCAGTACTTC

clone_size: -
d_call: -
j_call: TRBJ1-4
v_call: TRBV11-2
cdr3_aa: CASSPQARDEKLFF
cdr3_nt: TGTGCCAGCAGCCCCCAAGCCAGGGATGAAAAACTGTTTTTT

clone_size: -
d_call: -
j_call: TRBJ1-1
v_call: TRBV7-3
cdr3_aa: CASSLRQDKEAFF
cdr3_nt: TGTGCCAGCAGCCTCCGCCAGGACAAAGAAGCTTTCTTT

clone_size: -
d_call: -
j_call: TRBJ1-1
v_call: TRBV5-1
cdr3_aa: CASSPTVGSNTEAFF
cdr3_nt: TGCGCCAGCAGCCCGACCGTCGGGTCGAACACTGAAGCTTTCTTT

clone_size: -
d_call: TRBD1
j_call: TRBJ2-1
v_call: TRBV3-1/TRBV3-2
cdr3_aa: CASSQGPGTEYNEQFF
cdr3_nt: TGTGCCAGCAGCCAAGGACCCGGGACAGAGTACAATGAGCAGTTCTTC

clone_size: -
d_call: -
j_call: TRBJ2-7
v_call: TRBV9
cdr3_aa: CASSVGGGAGYEQYF
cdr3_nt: TGTGCCAGCAGCGTAGGGGGGGGCGCAGGCTACGAGCAGTACTTC

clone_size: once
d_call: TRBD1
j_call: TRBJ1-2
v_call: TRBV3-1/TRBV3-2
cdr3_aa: CASSQLGTAPNYGYTF
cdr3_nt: TGTGCCAGCAGCCAATTAGGGACAGCCCCCAACTATGGCTACACCTTC

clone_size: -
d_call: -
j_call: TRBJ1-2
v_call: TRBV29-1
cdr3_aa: CSAEQGWDGYTF
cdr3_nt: TGCAGCGCGGAACAGGGCTGGGATGGCTACACCTTC

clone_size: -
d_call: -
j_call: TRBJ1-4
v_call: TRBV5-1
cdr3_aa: CASSLAATNEKLFF
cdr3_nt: TGCGCCAGCAGCTTAGCGGCAACTAATGAAAAACTGTTTTTT

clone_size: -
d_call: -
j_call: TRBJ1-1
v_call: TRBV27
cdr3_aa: CASSPTIIGTEAFF
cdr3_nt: TGTGCCAGCAGTCCGACCATAATCGGGACTGAAGCTTTCTTT

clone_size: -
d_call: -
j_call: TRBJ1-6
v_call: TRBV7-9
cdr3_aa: CASSPPDYNSPLHF
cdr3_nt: TGTGCCAGCAGCCCGCCGGACTATAATTCACCCCTCCACTTT

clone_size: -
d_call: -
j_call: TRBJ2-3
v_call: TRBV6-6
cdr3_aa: CASSYPNLVSTDTQYF
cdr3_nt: TGTGCCAGCAGTTACCCTAACCTAGTAAGCACAGATACGCAGTATTTT

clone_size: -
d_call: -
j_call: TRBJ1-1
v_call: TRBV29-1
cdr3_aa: CSVEAGSTEAFF
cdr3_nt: TGCAGCGTTGAAGCGGGTTCCACTGAAGCTTTCTTT

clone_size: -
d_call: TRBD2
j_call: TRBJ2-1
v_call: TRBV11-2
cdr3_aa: CASSSRDYDDNEQFF
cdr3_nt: TGTGCCAGCAGCAGCCGGGACTACGACGACAATGAGCAGTTCTTC

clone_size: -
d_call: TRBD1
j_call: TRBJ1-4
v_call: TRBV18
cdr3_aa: CASSPQTGGDEKLFF
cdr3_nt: TGTGCCAGCTCACCGCAGACAGGGGGGGATGAAAAACTGTTTTTT

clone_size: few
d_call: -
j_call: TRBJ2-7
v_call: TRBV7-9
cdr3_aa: CASSLERGGPNYEQYF
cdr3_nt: TGTGCCAGCAGCTTAGAGAGGGGGGGTCCCAACTACGAGCAGTACTTC

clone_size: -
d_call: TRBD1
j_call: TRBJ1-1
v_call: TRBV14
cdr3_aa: CASSQETLTDTHRGAFF
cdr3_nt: TGTGCCAGCAGCCAAGAGACCCTAACCGACACCCACAGGGGAGCTTTCTTT

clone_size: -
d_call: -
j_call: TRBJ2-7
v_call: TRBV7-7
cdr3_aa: CASSSDGDSYEQYF
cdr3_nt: TGTGCTAGCAGCTCGGACGGGGACTCCTACGAGCAGTACTTC

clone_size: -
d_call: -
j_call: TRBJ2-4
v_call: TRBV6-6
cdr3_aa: CASSLGTAKNIQYF
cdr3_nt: TGTGCCAGCAGCCTCGGGACAGCCAAAAACATTCAGTACTTC

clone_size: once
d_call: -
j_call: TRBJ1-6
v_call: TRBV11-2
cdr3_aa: CASSLVDDSPLHF
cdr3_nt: TGTGCCAGCAGCTTAGTCGACGATTCACCCCTCCACTTT

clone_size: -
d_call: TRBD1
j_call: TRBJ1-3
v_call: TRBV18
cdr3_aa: CASSPPGRGPGNTIYF
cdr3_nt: TGTGCCAGCTCACCACCGGGCAGGGGGCCGGGAAACACCATATATTTT

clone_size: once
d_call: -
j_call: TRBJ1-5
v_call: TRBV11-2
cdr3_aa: CASSLGGARDNQPQHF
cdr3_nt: TGTGCCAGCAGCTTAGGAGGGGCCAGGGACAATCAGCCCCAGCATTTT

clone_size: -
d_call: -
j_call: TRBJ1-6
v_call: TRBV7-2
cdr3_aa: CASSLLTGRNSPLHF
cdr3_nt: TGTGCCAGCAGCTTGCTTACAGGGAGAAATTCACCCCTCCACTTT

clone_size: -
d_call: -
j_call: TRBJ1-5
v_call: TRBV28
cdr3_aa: CASSLSPGGVGQPQHF
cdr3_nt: TGTGCCAGCAGTTTGTCGCCAGGAGGGGTTGGTCAGCCCCAGCATTTT

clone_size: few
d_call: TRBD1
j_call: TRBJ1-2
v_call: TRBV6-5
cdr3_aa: CASSYTGTGIGGYTF
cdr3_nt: TGTGCCAGCAGTTACACCGGGACAGGGATTGGTGGCTACACCTTC

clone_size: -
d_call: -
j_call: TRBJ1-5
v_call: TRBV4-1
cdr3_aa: CASSQPGQLNQPQHF
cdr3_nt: TGCGCCAGCAGCCAACCAGGACAGCTCAATCAGCCCCAGCATTTT

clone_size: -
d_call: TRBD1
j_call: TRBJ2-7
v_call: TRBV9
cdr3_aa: CASSRWTGGYEQYF
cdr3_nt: TGTGCCAGCAGTCGCTGGACAGGGGGGTACGAGCAGTACTTC

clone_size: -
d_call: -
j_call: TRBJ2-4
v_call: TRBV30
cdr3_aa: CAWVGAKNIQYF
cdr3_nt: TGTGCCTGGGTGGGGGCCAAAAACATTCAGTACTTC

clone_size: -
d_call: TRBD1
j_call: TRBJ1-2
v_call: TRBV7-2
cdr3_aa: CASSFSRGNNYGYTF
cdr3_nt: TGTGCCAGCAGCTTTTCCAGGGGGAATAACTATGGCTACACCTTC

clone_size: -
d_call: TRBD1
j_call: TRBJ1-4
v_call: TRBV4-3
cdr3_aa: CASRQGREKLFF
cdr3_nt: TGCGCCAGCAGACAGGGGAGGGAAAAACTGTTTTTT

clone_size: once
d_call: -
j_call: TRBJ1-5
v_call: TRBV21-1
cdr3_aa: CASSKAHDRPRGQPQHF
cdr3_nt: TGTGCCAGCAGCAAAGCGCACGACAGGCCCCGAGGGCAGCCCCAGCATTTT

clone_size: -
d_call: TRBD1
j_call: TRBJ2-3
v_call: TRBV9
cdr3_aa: CASRDRVTDTQYF
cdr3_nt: TGTGCCAGCCGGGACAGGGTAACAGATACGCAGTATTTT

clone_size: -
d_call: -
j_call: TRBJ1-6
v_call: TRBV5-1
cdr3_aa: CASSWGDVYNSPLHF
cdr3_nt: TGCGCCAGCAGCTGGGGGGACGTATATAATTCACCCCTCCACTTT

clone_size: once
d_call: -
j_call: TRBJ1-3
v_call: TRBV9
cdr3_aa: CASSAVGFLSGNTIYF
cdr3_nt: TGTGCCAGCAGCGCTGTAGGGTTTCTCTCTGGAAACACCATATATTTT

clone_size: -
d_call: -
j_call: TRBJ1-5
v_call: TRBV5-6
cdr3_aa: CASSLWTQGPEHF
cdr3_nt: TGTGCCAGCAGCTTGTGGACACAGGGCCCCGAGCATTTT

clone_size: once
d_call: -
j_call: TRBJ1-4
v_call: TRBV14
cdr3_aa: CASSQYRVRGEKLFF
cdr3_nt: TGTGCCAGCAGCCAGTACAGGGTACGTGGCGAAAAACTGTTTTTT

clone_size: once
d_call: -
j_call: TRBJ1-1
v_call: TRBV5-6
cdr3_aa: CASSFDSQAEAFF
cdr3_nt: TGTGCCAGCAGCTTCGACAGCCAAGCTGAAGCTTTCTTT

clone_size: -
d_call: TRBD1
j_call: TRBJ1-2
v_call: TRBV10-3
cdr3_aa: CAITHSVLEDRAGYTF
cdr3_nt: TGTGCCATCACCCATAGCGTCCTCGAAGACAGGGCTGGCTACACCTTC

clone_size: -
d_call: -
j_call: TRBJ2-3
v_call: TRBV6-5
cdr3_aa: CASSYLGLTDTQYF
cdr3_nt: TGTGCCAGCAGTTACCTTGGCCTCACAGATACGCAGTATTTT

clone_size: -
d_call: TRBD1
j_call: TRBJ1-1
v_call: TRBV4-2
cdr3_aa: CASSQLSVTGVVAEAFF
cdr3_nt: TGTGCCAGCAGCCAACTTAGTGTCACAGGGGTTGTCGCTGAAGCTTTCTTT

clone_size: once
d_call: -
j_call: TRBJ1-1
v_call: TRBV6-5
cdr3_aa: CASRPTGNTEAFF
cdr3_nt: TGTGCCAGCAGACCTACAGGGAACACTGAAGCTTTCTTT